The TCR beta chain under discussion was sequenced for a study of cytomegalovirus exposure and HLA in healthy donors. General study results and limits: The tendency of first-cohort TCR clusters to co-occur in the roughly 110 validation repertoires emerged from a later analysis.

V shed 3 bases and J 2 bases; nucleotides not matched to a gene: 9. Germline CDR1 and CDR2: WNHNN and SYGVQD (reference sequence). The CDR3 extends over 17 amino acids. Assay used: immunoSEQ multiplex PCR; TCRdb lists only in-frame clones, some missing. The top ten hold 0.35% to 0.45% of the sample, which has over 200,000 clones, 90% seen once. On this clone itself: Its specificity is not known.

This TCR was recovered from a woman aged 18-29 years in good health and CMV-seronegative. Sequencing input: PBMCs. The rearrangement links TRBV10-1 to TRBJ2-1, with TRBD2 matching 8 bases. The CDR3 loop is CASSDGLAGRPYNEQFF. CDR3 coding DNA: TGCGCCAGCAGTGATGGTTTAGCGGGGAGACCCTACAATGAGCAGTTCTTC.